Sequencing of this T cell receptor (beta chain) was carried out in a study of blood T cells in healthy people across ages. Findings and limits, study-wide: CMV status of donors was unknown, possibly confounding expanded clonotype changes.

Trimming at V came to 3 bases and at J to 5 bases, leaving 12 bases not matched to a gene. Germline values: CDR1 DFQATT, CDR2 SNEGSKA (reference sequence). The CDR3 runs to 15 residues. PCR was performed a second time for about 7 to 12 cycles using a sample-barcoded 5' primer and a J-beta primer mix. Any given sample supplied a minimum of 2.5 million CDR3-containing paired-end reads. TCRdb re-called the 5' RACE reads through MiXCR, storing one row per CDR3 protein. The data show 1.5 million to 2 million distinct CDR3 sequences, with about 39% seen just once and about 23% held by the top ten. Concerning this clonotype itself: What it binds is unknown.

All donors came from Russia, were Caucasian and healthy, and spanned ages about 6 to 100. Total RNA, at least 5.5 micrograms per sample, was extracted from PBMCs. The chain has TRBV20-1 and TRBJ2-5; 7 nucleotides align to TRBD1. This receptor was identified in a human donor in good health. Sequenced material: blood. DNA of the CDR3: TGCAGTGCTAGTCGCTTTACAGGGGAGCGGGAGACCCAGTACTTC. This encodes CSASRFTGERETQYF.